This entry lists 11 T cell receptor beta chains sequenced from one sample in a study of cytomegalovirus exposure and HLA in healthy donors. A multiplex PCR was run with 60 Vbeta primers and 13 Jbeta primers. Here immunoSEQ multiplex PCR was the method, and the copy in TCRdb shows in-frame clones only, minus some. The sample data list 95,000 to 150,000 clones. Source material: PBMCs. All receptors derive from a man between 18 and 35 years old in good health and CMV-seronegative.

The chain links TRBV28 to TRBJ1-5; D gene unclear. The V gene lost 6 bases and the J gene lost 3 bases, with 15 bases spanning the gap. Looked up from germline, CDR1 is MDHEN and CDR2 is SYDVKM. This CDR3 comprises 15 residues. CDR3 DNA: TGTGCCAGCAGCCCCGATCGAGGGTACAATCAGCCCCAGCATTTT. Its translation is CASSPDRGYNQPQHF.

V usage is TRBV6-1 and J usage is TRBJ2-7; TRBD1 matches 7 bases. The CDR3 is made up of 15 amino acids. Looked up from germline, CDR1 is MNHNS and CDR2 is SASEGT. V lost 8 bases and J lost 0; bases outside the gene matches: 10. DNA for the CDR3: TGTGCCAGCTTGGGGGACAGTCCCTTCTCCTACGAGCAGTACTTC. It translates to CASLGDSPFSYEQYF.

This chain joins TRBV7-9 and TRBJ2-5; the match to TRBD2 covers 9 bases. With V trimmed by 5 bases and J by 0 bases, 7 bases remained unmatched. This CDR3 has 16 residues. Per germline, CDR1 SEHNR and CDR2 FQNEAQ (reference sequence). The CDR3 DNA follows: TGTGCCAGCAGCGGTAGACTAGCGGAGAACCAAGAGACCCAGTACTTC. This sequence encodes CASSGRLAENQETQYF.

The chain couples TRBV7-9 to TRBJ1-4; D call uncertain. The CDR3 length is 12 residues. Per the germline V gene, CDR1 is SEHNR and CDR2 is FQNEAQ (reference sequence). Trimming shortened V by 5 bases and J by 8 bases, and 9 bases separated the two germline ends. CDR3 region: CASSPVEEKLFF. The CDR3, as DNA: TGTGCCAGCAGCCCGGTTGAAGAAAAACTGTTTTTT.

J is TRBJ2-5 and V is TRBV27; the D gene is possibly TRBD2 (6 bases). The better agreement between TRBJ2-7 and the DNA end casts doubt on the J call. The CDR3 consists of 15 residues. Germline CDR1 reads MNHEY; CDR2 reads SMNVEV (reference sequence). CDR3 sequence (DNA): TGTGCCAGCAAGATTAGGGCTAGCGCAGGTCACGAGCAGTACTTC. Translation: CASKIRASAGHEQYF.

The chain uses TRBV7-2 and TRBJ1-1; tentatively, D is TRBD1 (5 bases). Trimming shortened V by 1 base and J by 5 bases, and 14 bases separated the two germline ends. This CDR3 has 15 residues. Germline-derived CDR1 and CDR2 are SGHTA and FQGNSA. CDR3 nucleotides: TGTGCCAGCAGCTTAGTGGGCAGGGTGGAGACTGAAGCTTTCTTT. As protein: CASSLVGRVETEAFF.

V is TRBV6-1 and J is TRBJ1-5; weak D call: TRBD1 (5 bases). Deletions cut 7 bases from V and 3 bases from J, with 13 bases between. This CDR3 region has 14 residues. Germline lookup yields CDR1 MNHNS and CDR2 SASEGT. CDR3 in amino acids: CASMGGRNNQPQHF. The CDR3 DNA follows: TGTGCCAGCATGGGGGGGAGGAACAATCAGCCCCAGCATTTT.

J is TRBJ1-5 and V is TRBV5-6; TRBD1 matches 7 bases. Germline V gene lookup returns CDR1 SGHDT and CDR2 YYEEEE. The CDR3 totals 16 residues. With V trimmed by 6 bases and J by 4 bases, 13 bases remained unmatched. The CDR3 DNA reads TGTGCCAGCAACAGGTGGGGCAGGGGGTATAATCAGCCCCAGCATTTT. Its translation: CASNRWGRGYNQPQHF.

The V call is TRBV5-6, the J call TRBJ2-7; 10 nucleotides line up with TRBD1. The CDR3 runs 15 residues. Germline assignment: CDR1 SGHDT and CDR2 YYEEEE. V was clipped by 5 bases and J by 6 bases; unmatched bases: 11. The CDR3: CASSHGTGDRGEQYF. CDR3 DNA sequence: TGTGCCAGCAGTCACGGGACAGGGGATCGGGGCGAGCAGTACTTC.

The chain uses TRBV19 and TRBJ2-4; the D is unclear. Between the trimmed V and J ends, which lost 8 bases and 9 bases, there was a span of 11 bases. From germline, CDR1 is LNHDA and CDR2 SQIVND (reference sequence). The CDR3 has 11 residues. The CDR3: CASGDRSIQYF. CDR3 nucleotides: TGTGCCAGTGGAGATAGGAGCATTCAGTACTTC.

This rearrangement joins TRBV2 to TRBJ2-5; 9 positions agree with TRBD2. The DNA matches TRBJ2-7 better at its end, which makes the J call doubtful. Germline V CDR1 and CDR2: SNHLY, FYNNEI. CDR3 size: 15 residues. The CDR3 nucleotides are TGTGCCAGCAGTGACTGGGCGGGAGGGAGCTACGAGCAGTACTTC. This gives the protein CASSDWAGGSYEQYF.